This T cell receptor beta chain was sequenced during a study of tumor-infiltrating lymphocytes in localized non-small cell lung cancer (dated by TCRdb to the early 2020s). In terms of the full investigation: The cohort included patients whose samples were collected after neoadjuvant chemotherapy, as well as both smokers and never-smokers and several histologies. Each patient contributed resected tumor tissue and uninvolved lung tissue from the same patient, described as non-adjacent to the tumor. Flow cytometry, multiplex immunofluorescence, RNA-seq, exome sequencing and proteomics were applied to the same patients as TCR sequencing, which was one of several integrated assays. The overall ICON cohort comprised approximately 150 surgical patients with localized non-small cell lung cancer whose tumors were resected. A total of roughly 51 patients were part of the paired comparison of immunoSEQ T-cell fraction between tumor and uninvolved lung. The paper's findings and limits, for the study overall: Because assay coverage varied across patients depending on available tissue quantity, TCR sequencing was performed for only a subset of the cohort. No association of tumor T-cell fraction from TCR sequencing with recurrence-free survival was found (p = 0.61). The TCR-derived T-cell fraction showed no difference between the flow cytometry-defined immunotypes IM1 (good prognosis) and IM2 (poor prognosis). Because different pieces of the same tissue were used for different assays, technical variation could not be separated from intratumor heterogeneity. In line with immunofluorescence CD3 counts, TCRbeta sequencing supported higher T cell infiltration in tumors compared with uninvolved lung tissue.

In the germline V gene, CDR1 corresponds to ENHRY and CDR2 to SYGVKD. Measured from the cysteine to the valine, the CDR3 is 11 residues long. The sequence is cut down to CDR3 DNA, 33 bases in frame from base 1. At the junction V is shortened by 10 bases and J by 4 bases, with 11 bases in between. Enrollment in ICON was initiated in early 2016, and the last patient was enrolled in 2018. From a subcohort of 75 to 90 patients, fresh tumor and matched uninvolved tissue were collected for in-depth immune analyses, including TCR sequencing. DNA for TCR sequencing was isolated from bulk tissue, and no cell sorting was done. As for this clone: The antigen it recognizes is unknown. Per-nucleotide qualities are absent, and no much larger clonotype sits a single base away.

The T-cell fraction in tumor and uninvolved lung tissue was provided by TCR sequencing with the immunoSEQ assay. The authors processed their data as follows. In the survival analysis, patients were divided into a high T-cell fraction group (upper tertile) and a low T-cell fraction group (lower two tertiles), and the two groups were compared using a log-rank test. A signed-rank test was used to test paired tumor versus uninvolved lung differences in T-cell fraction. TCRdb took this table from immuneACCESS and kept in-frame rearrangements with V and J called. Such tables lack part of the clones; where checked against another copy, unresolved V genes explain under half of the gap, and the rest is unexplained. The DNA was the basis for D and trimming; V, J and clone size are from that table. The sample table shows approximately 5,000 clones, and approximately 66% are seen once. Around three fifths of the sample is in the top ten clones.

The TCR was taken from a human donor with non-small cell lung cancer. The material sequenced was lung tumor tissue. The receptor chain draws on TRBV10-3 and TRBJ2-7; matching of 5 bases hints at TRBD1 as the D gene. The CDR3 region has the sequence CATGAEYEQYV. The nucleotide sequence is given as TGTGCCACTGGGGCGGAGTACGAGCAGTACGTC.